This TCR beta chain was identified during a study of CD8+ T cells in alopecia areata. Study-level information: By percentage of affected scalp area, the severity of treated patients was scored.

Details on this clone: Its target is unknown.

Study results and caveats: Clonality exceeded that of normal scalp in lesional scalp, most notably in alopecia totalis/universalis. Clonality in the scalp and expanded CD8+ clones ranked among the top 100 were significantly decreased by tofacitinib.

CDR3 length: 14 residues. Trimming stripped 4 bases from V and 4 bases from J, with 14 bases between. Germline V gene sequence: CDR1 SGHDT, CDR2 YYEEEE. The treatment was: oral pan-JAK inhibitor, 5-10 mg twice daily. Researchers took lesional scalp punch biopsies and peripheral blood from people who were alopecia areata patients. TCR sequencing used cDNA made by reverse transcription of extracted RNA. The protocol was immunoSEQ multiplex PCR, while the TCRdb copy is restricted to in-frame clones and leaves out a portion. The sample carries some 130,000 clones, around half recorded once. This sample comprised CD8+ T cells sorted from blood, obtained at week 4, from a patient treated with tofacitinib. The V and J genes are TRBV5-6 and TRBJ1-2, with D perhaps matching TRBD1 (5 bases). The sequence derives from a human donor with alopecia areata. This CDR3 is CASSLGRIFYGYTF. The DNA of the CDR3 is TGTGCCAGCAGCCTGGGACGGATTTTCTATGGCTACACCTTC.